This TCR beta chain was found in a study of blood T cell repertoires in COVID-19. Study-wide context: T cells, B-cell-depleted T cells, or PBMCs provided the cDNA or gDNA that served as material.

This CDR3 is 14 amino acids long. The V gene end was trimmed by 6 bases and the J gene end by 7 bases; junction bases not matched to a gene: 4. CDR1 is SNHLY and CDR2 is FYNNEI in the germline V gene. Original methodology: Estimation of nucleated cell counts was performed using reference gene primer amplification. Some clones are missing from TCRdb's copy, which holds only in-frame ones; the method was immunoSEQ multiplex PCR. The V and J calls and clone size come from that table; D and trimming were worked out from the DNA. This sample has about 250,000 clones; just over 85% occur once, and the top ten carry 15% to 18%. Participants were aged about 18 to 89 years from some 24 US areas.

The source material was PBMCs or T cells enriched from blood (not recorded which). The origin of this receptor is a man in his late teens or twenties who had recovered from COVID-19. This chain connects TRBV2 to TRBJ2-1; 12 positions agree with TRBD2. The CDR3 reads CASRTSGSKNEQFF. DNA of the CDR3: TGTGCCAGCAGGACTAGCGGGAGCAAAAATGAGCAGTTCTTC.